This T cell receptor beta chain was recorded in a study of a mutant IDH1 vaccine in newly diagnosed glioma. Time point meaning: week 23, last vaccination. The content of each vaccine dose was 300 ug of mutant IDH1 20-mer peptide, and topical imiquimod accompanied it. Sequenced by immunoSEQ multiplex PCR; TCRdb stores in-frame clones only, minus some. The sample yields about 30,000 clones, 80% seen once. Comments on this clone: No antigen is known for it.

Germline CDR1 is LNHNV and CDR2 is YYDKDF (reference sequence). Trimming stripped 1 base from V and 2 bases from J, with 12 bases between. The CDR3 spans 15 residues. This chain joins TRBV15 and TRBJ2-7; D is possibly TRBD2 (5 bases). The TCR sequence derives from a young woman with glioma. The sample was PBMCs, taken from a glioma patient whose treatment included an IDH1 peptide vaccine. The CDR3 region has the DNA TGTGCCACCAGCAGAGGACTAATTGAGACCTACGAGCAGTACTTC. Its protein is CATSRGLIETYEQYF.